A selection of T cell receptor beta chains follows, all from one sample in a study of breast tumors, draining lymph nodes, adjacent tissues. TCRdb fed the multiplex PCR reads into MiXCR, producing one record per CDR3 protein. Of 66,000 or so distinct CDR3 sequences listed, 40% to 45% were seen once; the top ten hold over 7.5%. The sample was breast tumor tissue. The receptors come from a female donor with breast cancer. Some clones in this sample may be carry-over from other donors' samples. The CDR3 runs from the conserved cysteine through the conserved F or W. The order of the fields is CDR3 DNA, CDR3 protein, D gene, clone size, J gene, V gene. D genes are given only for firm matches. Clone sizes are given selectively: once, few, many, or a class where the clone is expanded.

CDR3 DNA: TGTGCCAGCAGTTTCCGCCGGGACAAAGGGAGGAATGAGCAGTTCTTC; CDR3 protein: CASSFRRDKGRNEQFF; D gene: -; clone size: many; J gene: TRBJ2-1; V gene: TRBV12-3/TRBV12-4
CDR3 DNA: TGTGCCAGCAAGGTCCCCGATAACTATGGCTACACCTTC; CDR3 protein: CASKVPDNYGYTF; D gene: -; clone size: -; J gene: TRBJ1-2; V gene: TRBV6-6
CDR3 DNA: TGTGCCAGCAGCTTAGCAACGCAAGTCCTCGCAGATACGCAGTATTTT; CDR3 protein: CASSLATQVLADTQYF; D gene: -; clone size: many; J gene: TRBJ2-3; V gene: TRBV7-9
CDR3 DNA: TGTGCCAGCAGCGTGTCTGTCGGGGTGGGAGGCACAGATACGCAGTATTTT; CDR3 protein: CASSVSVGVGGTDTQYF; D gene: -; clone size: many; J gene: TRBJ2-3; V gene: TRBV9
CDR3 DNA: TGTGCCAGCGGCGAGTCCACAGATACGCAGTATTTT; CDR3 protein: CASGESTDTQYF; D gene: -; clone size: -; J gene: TRBJ2-3; V gene: TRBV9
CDR3 DNA: TGTGCCAGCAGCTTCCCGAGACAGGGGGGGATGAGCACTGAAGCTTTCTTT; CDR3 protein: CASSFPRQGGMSTEAFF; D gene: TRBD1; clone size: -; J gene: TRBJ1-1; V gene: TRBV11-2
CDR3 DNA: TGTGCCAGCAGTAGGATGTTCGGGGAGACCCATTCGGGAGGGACCCAGTACTTC; CDR3 protein: CASSRMFGETHSGGTQYF; D gene: TRBD2; clone size: -; J gene: TRBJ2-5; V gene: TRBV2
CDR3 DNA: TGTGCCAGCAGTCCCCAAATAGCGGGAGGACCTCAAGAGACCCAGTACTTC; CDR3 protein: CASSPQIAGGPQETQYF; D gene: TRBD2; clone size: many; J gene: TRBJ2-5; V gene: TRBV6-5
CDR3 DNA: TGCGCCAGCAGGTTGACAGGGAACACCGGGGAGCTGTTTTTT; CDR3 protein: CASRLTGNTGELFF; D gene: -; clone size: -; J gene: TRBJ2-2; V gene: TRBV5-1
CDR3 DNA: TGTGCCAGCAGAAGGACAGAGACAACATCACCCCTCCACTTT; CDR3 protein: CASRRTETTSPLHF; D gene: -; clone size: many; J gene: TRBJ1-6; V gene: TRBV6-1
CDR3 DNA: TGTGCCAGCAGCGGGGGGTATTCCTACAATGAGCAGTTCTTC; CDR3 protein: CASSGGYSYNEQFF; D gene: -; clone size: many; J gene: TRBJ2-1; V gene: TRBV9
CDR3 DNA: TGTGCCAGTAGTAGGGTGGGGGGCACGGCCGGGGAGCTGTTTTTT; CDR3 protein: CASSRVGGTAGELFF; D gene: -; clone size: many; J gene: TRBJ2-2; V gene: TRBV19
CDR3 DNA: TGTGCCAGCAGCTTAGGGACTTTACCCCGATCAGATACGCAGTATTTT; CDR3 protein: CASSLGTLPRSDTQYF; D gene: -; clone size: many; J gene: TRBJ2-3; V gene: TRBV7-2